This TCR beta chain was identified in a study of cytomegalovirus exposure and HLA in healthy donors. The CDR3 totals 18 residues. In germline, CDR1 is PRHDT, CDR2 FYEKMQ (reference sequence). V gave up 3 bases and J gave up 1 base; unmatched junction bases: 7. Measured with immunoSEQ multiplex PCR; TCRdb has only the in-frame clones, and not every one. Of almost 70,000 clones in the sample, 96% were seen once. This sequence was found in a young woman in good health and CMV-seropositive. This sequence joins TRBV13 and TRBJ2-2; 11 bases are shared with TRBD2. The sample was PBMCs. Written as DNA, the CDR3 is TGTGCCAGCAGCTTGGGGGGACTAGCGGTTATGAACACCGGGGAGCTGTTTTTT. Amino acids: CASSLGGLAVMNTGELFF.